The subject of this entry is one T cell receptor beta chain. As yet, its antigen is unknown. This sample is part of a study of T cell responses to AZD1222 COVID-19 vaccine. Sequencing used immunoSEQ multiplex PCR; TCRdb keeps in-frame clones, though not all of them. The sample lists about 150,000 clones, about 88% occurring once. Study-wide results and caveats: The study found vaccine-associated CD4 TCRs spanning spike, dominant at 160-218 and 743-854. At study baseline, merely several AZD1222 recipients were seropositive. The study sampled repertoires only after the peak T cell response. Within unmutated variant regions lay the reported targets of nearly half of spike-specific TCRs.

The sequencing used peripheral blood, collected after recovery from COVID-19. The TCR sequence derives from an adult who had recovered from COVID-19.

Here the CDR3 reads CSVQQGTSSGNEQFF. The CDR3 coding sequence is TGCAGCGTTCAACAAGGGACTAGTTCGGGCAATGAGCAGTTCTTC. This chain uses TRBV29-1 with TRBJ2-1; 8 bases align to TRBD2. Per the germline V gene, CDR1 is SQVTM and CDR2 is ANQGSEA. This CDR3 is built from 15 residues. The V segment lost 5 bases and the J segment 6 bases; nucleotides outside the gene matches: 12.